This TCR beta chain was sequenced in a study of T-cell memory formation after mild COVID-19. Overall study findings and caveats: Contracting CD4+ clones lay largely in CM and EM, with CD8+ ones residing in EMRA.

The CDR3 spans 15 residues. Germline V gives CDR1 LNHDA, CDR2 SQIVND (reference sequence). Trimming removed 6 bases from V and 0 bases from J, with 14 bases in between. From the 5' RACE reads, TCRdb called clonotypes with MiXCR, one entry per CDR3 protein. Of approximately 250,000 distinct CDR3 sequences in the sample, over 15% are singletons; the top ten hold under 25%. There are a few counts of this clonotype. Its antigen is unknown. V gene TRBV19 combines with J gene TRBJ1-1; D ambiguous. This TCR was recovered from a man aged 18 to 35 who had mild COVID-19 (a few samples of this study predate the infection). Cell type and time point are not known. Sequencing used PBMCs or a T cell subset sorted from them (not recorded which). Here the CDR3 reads CASRDYGPVNTEAFF. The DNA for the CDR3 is TGTGCCAGTAGGGACTACGGTCCAGTGAACACTGAAGCTTTCTTT.